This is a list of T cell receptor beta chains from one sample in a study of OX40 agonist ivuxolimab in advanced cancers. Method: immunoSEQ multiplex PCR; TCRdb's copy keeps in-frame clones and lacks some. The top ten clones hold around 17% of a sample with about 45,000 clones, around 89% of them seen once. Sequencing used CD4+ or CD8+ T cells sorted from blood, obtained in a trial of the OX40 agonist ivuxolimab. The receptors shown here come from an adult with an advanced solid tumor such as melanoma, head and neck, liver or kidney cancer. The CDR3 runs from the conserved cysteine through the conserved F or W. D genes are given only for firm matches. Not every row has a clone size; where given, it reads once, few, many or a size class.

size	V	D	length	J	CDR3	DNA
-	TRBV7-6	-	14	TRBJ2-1	CASTPGRGNNEQFF	TGTGCCAGCACCCCTGGGCGGGGTAACAATGAGCAGTTCTTC
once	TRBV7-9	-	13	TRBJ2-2	CASSLGNTGELFF	TGTGCCAGCAGCTTGGGGAACACCGGGGAGCTGTTTTTT
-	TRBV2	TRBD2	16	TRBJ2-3	CASTVGLAGITDTQYF	TGTGCCAGCACTGTGGGACTAGCGGGGATCACAGATACGCAGTATTTT
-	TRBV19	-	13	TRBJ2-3	CATLGGLGDTQYF	TGTGCCACCCTCGGAGGGCTGGGAGATACGCAGTATTTT
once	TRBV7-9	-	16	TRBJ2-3	CASSPPLGGTTDTQYF	TGTGCCAGCAGCCCCCCCTTGGGAGGTACTACAGATACGCAGTATTTT
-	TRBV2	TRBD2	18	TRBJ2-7	CASSGTSGRKGASYEQYF	TGTGCCAGCAGTGGGACTAGCGGGAGAAAGGGGGCCTCCTACGAGCAGTACTTC
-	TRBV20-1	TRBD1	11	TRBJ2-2	CSADRTGELFF	TGCAGTGCGGACAGGACCGGGGAGCTGTTTTTT
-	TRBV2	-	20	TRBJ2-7	CASSDVVGPLTDTDTYEQYF	TGTGCCAGCAGTGATGTCGTGGGTCCTCTCACAGATACCGATACCTACGAGCAGTACTTC
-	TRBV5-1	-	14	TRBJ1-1	CASSPGRMNTEAFF	TGCGCCAGCAGCCCCGGACGGATGAACACTGAAGCTTTCTTT
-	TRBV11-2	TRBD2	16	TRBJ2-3	CASSSFGRELVDTQYF	TGTGCCAGCAGCTCCTTCGGGCGGGAGTTGGTAGATACGCAGTATTTT
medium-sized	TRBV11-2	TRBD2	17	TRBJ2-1	CASSLDLRLAGGYEQFF	TGTGCCAGCAGCTTAGATCTAAGGCTAGCGGGAGGGTACGAGCAGTTCTTC
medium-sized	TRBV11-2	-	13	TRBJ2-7	CASSLLAKYEQYF	TGTGCCAGCAGCTTGTTGGCCAAATACGAGCAGTACTTC
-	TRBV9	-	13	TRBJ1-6	CASSPTLGGPLHF	TGTGCCAGCAGCCCCACCTTGGGGGGGCCCCTCCACTTT
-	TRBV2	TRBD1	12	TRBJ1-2	CAIPQGINGYTF	TGTGCCATACCACAGGGGATCAATGGCTACACCTTC
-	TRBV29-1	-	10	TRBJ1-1	CSVGGGKAFF	TGCAGCGTTGGAGGGGGGAAAGCTTTCTTT
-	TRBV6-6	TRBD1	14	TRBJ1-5	CASSLDRVNQPQHF	TGTGCCAGCAGCTTGGACAGGGTCAATCAGCCCCAGCATTTT
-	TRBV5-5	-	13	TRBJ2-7	CASSLELYYEQYF	TGTGCCAGCAGCTTGGAGCTATACTACGAGCAGTACTTC
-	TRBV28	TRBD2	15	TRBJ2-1	CASSLEAGVYNEQFF	TGTGCCAGCAGTTTAGAAGCGGGGGTATACAATGAGCAGTTCTTC
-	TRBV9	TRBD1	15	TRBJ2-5	CASSVAGTGGETQYF	TGTGCCAGCAGCGTAGCCGGGACAGGAGGTGAGACCCAGTACTTC
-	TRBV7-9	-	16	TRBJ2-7	CASSPPGGQEGYEQYF	TGTGCCAGCAGCCCCCCGGGGGGCCAAGAGGGATACGAGCAGTACTTC
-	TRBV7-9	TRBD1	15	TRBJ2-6	CASSSQGVGANVLTF	TGTGCCAGCAGCTCACAGGGGGTCGGGGCCAACGTCCTGACTTTC
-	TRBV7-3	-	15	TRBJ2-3	CASSFRGGSTDTQYF	TGTGCCAGCAGCTTCAGGGGGGGCTCAACAGATACGCAGTATTTT
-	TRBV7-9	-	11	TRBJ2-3	CASPGGETQYF	TGTGCCAGCCCGGGGGGCGAAACGCAGTATTTT
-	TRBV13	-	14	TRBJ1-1	CASSFNGMNTEAFF	TGTGCCAGCAGCTTCAACGGGATGAACACTGAAGCTTTCTTT
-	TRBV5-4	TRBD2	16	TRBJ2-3	CASSLSSGGPPDTQYF	TGTGCCAGCAGCTTATCCAGCGGGGGCCCGCCGGATACGCAGTATTTT
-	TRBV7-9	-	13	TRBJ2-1	CASSFEVVYEQFF	TGTGCCAGCAGCTTCGAAGTAGTCTATGAGCAGTTCTTC
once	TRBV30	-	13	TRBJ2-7	CAWGTLRGYEQYF	TGTGCCTGGGGAACCCTTAGGGGCTACGAGCAGTACTTC
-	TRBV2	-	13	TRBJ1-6	CASPSGLNSPLHF	TGTGCCAGCCCCTCGGGGCTTAATTCACCCCTCCACTTT
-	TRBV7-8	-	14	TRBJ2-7	CASSYGDIFYEQYF	TGTGCCAGCAGCTATGGGGACATATTCTACGAGCAGTACTTC
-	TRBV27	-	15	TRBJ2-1	CASSLRGVSYNEQFF	TGTGCCAGCAGTTTAAGGGGCGTCTCCTACAATGAGCAGTTCTTC
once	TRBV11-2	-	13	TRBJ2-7	CASSLGQGREQYF	TGTGCCAGCAGCTTAGGGCAGGGCCGCGAGCAGTACTTC
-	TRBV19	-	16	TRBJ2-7	CASSIVVGATSYEQYF	TGTGCCAGTAGTATAGTGGTGGGAGCAACCTCCTACGAGCAGTACTTC
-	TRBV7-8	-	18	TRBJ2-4	CASSLAHQNPKAKNIQYF	TGTGCCAGCAGCTTAGCGCATCAGAATCCCAAAGCCAAAAACATTCAGTACTTC
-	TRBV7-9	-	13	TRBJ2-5	CASSLPEQETQYF	TGTGCCAGCAGCTTGCCAGAGCAAGAGACCCAGTACTTC
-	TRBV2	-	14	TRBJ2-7	CASSDTAGKDEQYF	TGTGCCAGCAGTGATACGGCAGGGAAGGACGAGCAGTACTTC
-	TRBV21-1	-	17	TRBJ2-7	CASSKVGPTGTSYEQYF	TGTGCCAGCAGCAAAGTAGGCCCGACAGGGACATCCTACGAGCAGTACTTC
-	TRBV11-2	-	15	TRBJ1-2	CASSLGAGGNYGYTF	TGTGCCAGCAGCTTAGGGGCTGGGGGGAACTATGGCTACACCTTC
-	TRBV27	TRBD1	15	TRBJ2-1	CASSSPGTGPGGQFF	TGTGCCAGCAGTTCACCCGGGACAGGGCCAGGGGGGCAGTTCTTC
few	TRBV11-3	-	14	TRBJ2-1	CASSLMAGIGEQFF	TGTGCCAGCAGCTTAATGGCGGGGATCGGTGAGCAGTTCTTC
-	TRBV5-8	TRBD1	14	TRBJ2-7	CASTIRQGSYEQYF	TGTGCCAGCACCATACGACAGGGCTCCTACGAGCAGTACTTC
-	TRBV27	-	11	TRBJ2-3	CASRSGGTQYF	TGTGCCAGCAGATCCGGGGGTACGCAGTATTTT
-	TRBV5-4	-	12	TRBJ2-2	CASSLGIGELFF	TGTGCCAGCAGCTTGGGGATCGGGGAGCTGTTTTTT
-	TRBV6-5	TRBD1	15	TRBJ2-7	CASSYQTGDLYEQYF	TGTGCCAGCAGTTACCAGACAGGGGATCTCTACGAGCAGTACTTC
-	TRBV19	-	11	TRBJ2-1	CASVGSNEQFF	TGTGCCAGTGTCGGCAGCAATGAGCAGTTCTTC
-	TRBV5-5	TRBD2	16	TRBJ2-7	CASSFMASGSHDEQYF	TGTGCCAGCAGCTTTATGGCTAGCGGGAGCCACGACGAGCAGTACTTC
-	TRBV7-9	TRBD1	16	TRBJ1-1	CASSLEEGGPNTEAFF	TGTGCCAGCAGCTTAGAAGAAGGGGGCCCGAACACTGAAGCTTTCTTT
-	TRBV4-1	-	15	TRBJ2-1	CASSRQAKTGNEQFF	TGCGCCAGCAGCCGACAGGCAAAAACGGGCAATGAGCAGTTCTTC
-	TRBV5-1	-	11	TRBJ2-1	CASSSRGEQFF	TGCGCCAGCAGCTCGAGAGGGGAGCAGTTCTTC
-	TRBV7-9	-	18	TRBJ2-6	CASSPPGSDSSGANVLTF	TGTGCCAGCAGCCCGCCGGGTTCAGACTCCTCTGGGGCCAACGTCCTGACTTTC
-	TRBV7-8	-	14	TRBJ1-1	CASSFGARNTEAFF	TGTGCCAGCAGCTTCGGGGCTCGGAACACTGAAGCTTTCTTT
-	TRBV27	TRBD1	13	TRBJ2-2	CASKGALTGELFF	TGTGCCAGCAAGGGGGCCCTCACCGGGGAGCTGTTTTTT
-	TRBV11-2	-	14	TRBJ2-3	CASSLSGESDTQYF	TGTGCCAGCAGCTTAAGCGGAGAGTCAGATACGCAGTATTTT